This TCR beta chain was sequenced for a study of blood T cell repertoires in COVID-19. The overall study: Sites across the United States, Italy and Spain contributed samples from acute and convalescent COVID-19.

CDR3 size: 15 residues. Method: immunoSEQ multiplex PCR; TCRdb's copy keeps in-frame clones and lacks some. The sample records around 260,000 clones, roughly nine tenths being singletons. Seattle patients were enrolled during active infection and followed longitudinally. V is TRBV21-1 and J is TRBJ2-2; the D call TRBD2 from the table was never checked on the DNA. TRBV21-1 corresponds to a pseudogene. This TCR was recovered from a woman aged 25 to 45 with COVID-19, enrolled during active disease. What was sequenced was peripheral blood. CDR3 amino acids: CASSGTSGRTGELFF. In nucleotides, the CDR3 is TGTGCCAGCAGCGGGACTAGCGGGCGCACCGGGGAGCTGTTTTTT.